The clone carrying this T cell receptor beta chain has only a few counts. Its antigen is still unknown. The data belong to a study of T cells after yellow fever vaccination. Study-wide findings and caveats: There was a possibility that FACS-sorted repertoires contained abundant clonotypes contaminating from the bulk population.

Template switching by 5'RACE produced TCR cDNA, adding a universal primer site and UMIs. TCRdb analysed the 5' RACE reads with MiXCR anew, one entry per CDR3 protein. Here the sample spans approximately 300,000 distinct CDR3 sequences, around 7% being singletons. The V gene lost 0 bases and the J gene lost 0 bases, with 3 bases spanning the gap. Germline values: CDR1 DFQATT, CDR2 SNEGSKA (reference sequence). The CDR3 runs 12 residues. The V call is TRBV20-1, the J call TRBJ2-7; D not resolved. The input for sequencing was PBMCs, taken about 41 days after the first yellow fever vaccination. The TCR was taken from a man between 18 and 29 years old who received the YFV17D yellow fever vaccine. The CDR3 protein is CSARDNSYEQYF. The CDR3 region has the DNA TGCAGTGCTAGAGACAACTCCTACGAGCAGTACTTC.